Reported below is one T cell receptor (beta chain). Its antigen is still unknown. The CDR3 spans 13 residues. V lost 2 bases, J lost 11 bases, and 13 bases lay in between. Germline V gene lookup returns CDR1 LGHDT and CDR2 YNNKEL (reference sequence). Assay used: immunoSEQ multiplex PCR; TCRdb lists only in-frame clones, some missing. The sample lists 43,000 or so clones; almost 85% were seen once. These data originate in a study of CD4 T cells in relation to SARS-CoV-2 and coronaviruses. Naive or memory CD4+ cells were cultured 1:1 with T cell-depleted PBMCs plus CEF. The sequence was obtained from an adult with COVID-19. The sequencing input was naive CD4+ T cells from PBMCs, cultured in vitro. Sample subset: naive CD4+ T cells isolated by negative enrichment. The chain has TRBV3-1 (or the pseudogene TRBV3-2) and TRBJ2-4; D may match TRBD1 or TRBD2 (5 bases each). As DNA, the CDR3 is TGTGCCAGCAGCCAAAACGCCGGGACGGTTCAGTACTTC. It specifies CASSQNAGTVQYF.